The 9 T cell receptor beta chains below come from one sample, sequenced in a study of patients and donors after allogeneic stem cell transplantation. TCRdb used MiXCR to reprocess the RT-PCR reads, holding one entry per CDR3 protein. The sample carries about a million distinct CDR3 sequences, approximately 18% recorded once. The material sequenced was blood, either unsorted or a sorted T cell fraction (not recorded which). The source is a human donor who was either an allogeneic HSCT recipient or a stem cell or donor lymphocyte infusion donor (not recorded which). It is not recorded whose cells these are; they may come from a transplant donor.

J is TRBJ2-5 and V is TRBV4-3; 9 bases align to TRBD1. The junction had 10 bases not matched to a gene; V was cut back by 0 bases and J by 2 bases. Germline CDR1 and CDR2: LGHNA and YSLEER. This CDR3 is 18 amino acids long. The DNA for the CDR3 is TGCGCCAGCAGCCAAGAGGGTTACCGGGACAGGGAACAAGAGACCCAGTACTTC. It yields the protein CASSQEGYRDREQETQYF.

The CDR3 region is CASSLEAGDRTEAFF. The CDR3 DNA is TGTGCCAGCAGCTTAGAGGCAGGGGATAGGACTGAAGCTTTCTTT. The chain is built from TRBV7-6 and TRBJ1-1, with a tentative D call TRBD1 (6 bases). The CDR3 is made up of 15 amino acids. Germline V CDR1 and CDR2: SGHVS, FNYEAQ. Trimming stripped 1 base from V and 5 bases from J, with 14 bases between.

This clonotype occurred many times. The chain has TRBV9 and TRBJ1-2; 8 positions agree with TRBD1. V was pared by 3 bases and J by 4 bases, with 2 bases of the junction left unmatched. The CDR3 is made up of 13 amino acids. CDR1 is SGDLS, CDR2 YYNGEE, per germline. CDR3 amino acids: CASSETGAYGYTF. The DNA for the CDR3 is TGTGCCAGCAGCGAGACAGGGGCCTATGGCTACACCTTC.

The CDR3 sequence is CSARAYSGGTNYGYTF. CDR3 DNA: TGCAGTGCTAGAGCCTATTCGGGCGGCACTAACTATGGCTACACCTTC. The chain couples TRBV20-1 to TRBJ1-2; D remains unclear. This CDR3 region has 16 residues. CDR1 is DFQATT, CDR2 SNEGSKA, per germline (reference sequence). The germline V and J ends were trimmed by 1 base and 0 bases, with 15 bases remaining between them.

The chain employs TRBV27 and TRBJ1-5; maybe TRBD1 (5 bases). Germline V gene data show CDR1 as MNHEY and CDR2 as SMNVEV (reference sequence). Trimming removed 5 bases at V and 4 bases at J, with 18 bases between. The CDR3 consists of 16 residues. CDR3 sequence (DNA): TGTGCCAGCAGTGCCCGCGGAGGGGCGACAAATCAGCCCCAGCATTTT. Translating gives CASSARGGATNQPQHF.

The J gene is TRBJ1-3, the V gene TRBV13, with 8 bases aligning to TRBD1. Per germline, CDR1 PRHDT and CDR2 FYEKMQ (reference sequence). J gave up 0 bases and V 5 bases, and 9 bases lay outside the gene matches. CDR3 size: 17 residues. This CDR3 reads CASSQGGQGGSGNTIYF. The CDR3 DNA is TGTGCCAGCAGCCAGGGCGGACAGGGTGGCTCTGGAAACACCATATATTTT. Full variable domain (outside the CDR3, taken from reference TRBV13 and TRBJ1-3): AAGVIQSPRHLIKEKRETATLKCYPIPRHDTVYWYQQGPGQDPQFLISFYEKMQSDKGSIPDRFSAQQFSDYHSELNMSSLELGDSALYFCASSQGGQGGSGNTIYFGEGSWLTVV.

This clonotype was picked up a small number of times. The rearrangement links TRBV6-2 or TRBV6-3 to TRBJ2-1, with 16 bases fitting TRBD2. J lost 0 bases, V lost 4 bases, and 9 bases had no gene match. CDR1 and CDR2 (germline): MNHEY, SVGEGT. The CDR3 has 20 residues. CDR3 amino acids: CASSSGTSGRAKGSYNEQFF. CDR3 bases: TGTGCCAGCAGTTCCGGGACTAGCGGGAGGGCCAAGGGCTCCTACAATGAGCAGTTCTTC.

This rearrangement joins TRBV15 to TRBJ2-7; possible D gene TRBD2, 5 bases. The CDR3 runs to 16 residues. V was pared by 1 base and J by 1 base, with 14 bases between. Germline V gene lookup returns CDR1 LNHNV and CDR2 YYDKDF (reference sequence). The CDR3 DNA follows: TGTGCCACCAGCAGAGTTGGAGGCTCACTTTCCTACGAGCAGTACTTC. Protein product: CATSRVGGSLSYEQYF. Full variable domain (remainder filled in from reference TRBV15 and TRBJ2-7): DAMVIQNPRYQVTQFGKPVTLSCSQTLNHNVMYWYQQKSSQAPKLLFHYYDKDFNNEADTPDNFQSRRPNTSFCFLDIRSPGLGDTAMYLCATSRVGGSLSYEQYFGPGTRLTVT.

This clonotype appeared a few times. The chain combines TRBV4-2 with TRBJ1-2; D is ambiguous. The CDR3 length is 15 residues. V was pared by 0 bases and J by 4 bases, with 12 bases between. Germline loops: CDR1 LGHNA, CDR2 YNFKEQ. In nucleotides, the CDR3 is TGTGCCAGCAGCCAAGAACAAGGACCCGTCTATGGCTACACCTTC. Its protein product is CASSQEQGPVYGYTF.